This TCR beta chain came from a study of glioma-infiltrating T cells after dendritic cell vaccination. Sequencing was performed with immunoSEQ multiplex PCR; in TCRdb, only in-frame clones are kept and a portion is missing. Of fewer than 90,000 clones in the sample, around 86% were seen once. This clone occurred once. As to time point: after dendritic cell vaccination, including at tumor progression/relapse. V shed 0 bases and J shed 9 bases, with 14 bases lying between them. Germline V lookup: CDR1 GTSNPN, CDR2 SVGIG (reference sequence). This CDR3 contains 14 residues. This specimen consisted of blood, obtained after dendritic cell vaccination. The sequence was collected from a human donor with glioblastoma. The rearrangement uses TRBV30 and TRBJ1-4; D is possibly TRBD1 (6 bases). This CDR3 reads CAWSVPGGGKKLFF. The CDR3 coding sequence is TGTGCCTGGAGTGTACCGGGAGGGGGAAAAAAACTGTTTTTT.